The source of this T cell receptor (beta chain) is a study of T cell changes during pregnancy in multiple sclerosis. TCRdb's table, derived via immunoSEQ multiplex PCR, lists solely in-frame clones and lacks some. The data hold 60,000 to 65,000 clones, with about 90% observed a single time. Germline lookup yields CDR1 SGDLS and CDR2 YYNGEE. The CDR3 spans 15 residues. The ends were cut back, 4 bases at V and 2 bases at J, with 15 bases in the middle. This clonotype was obtained from a female donor with multiple sclerosis, enrolled in a pregnancy study. The sequencing used peripheral blood, collected in the first trimester of pregnancy. The chain uses TRBV9 and TRBJ2-5; D is perhaps TRBD2 (6 bases). CDR3 residues: CASSQAGGNQETQYF. The CDR3 bases are TGTGCCAGCAGCCAGGCCGGGGGTAATCAAGAGACCCAGTACTTC.